The rows below give T cell receptor beta chains drawn from one sample of a study of OX40 agonist ivuxolimab in advanced cancers. The repertoire was sequenced with immunoSEQ multiplex PCR; TCRdb's copy has only in-frame clones and lacks some. The data hold 80,000 to 100,000 clones, with 70% to 90% observed a single time. Here the sequenced sample was CD4+ or CD8+ T cells sorted from blood, taken in a trial of the OX40 agonist ivuxolimab. The source of these receptors is an adult with an advanced solid tumor such as melanoma, head and neck, liver or kidney cancer. Both conserved end residues are trimmed from each CDR3.

>TRBV15|TRBJ2-3
ATSRGKGTSGGLDTQY
>TRBV27|TRBJ2-1
ASSGGNEQF
>TRBV18|TRBJ2-6
ASSYSTGAGANVLT
>TRBV9|TRBJ1-6
ASSPMEVAGSPLH
>TRBV6-1|TRBJ1-2
ASSDPPSYGYT
>TRBV11-2|TRBJ1-5
ASSTGQGNQPQH
>TRBV19|TRBJ1-5
ASRSQGYSNQPQH
>TRBV30|TRBJ2-1
AWRGGASSYNEQF
>TRBV7-2|TRBJ2-3
ASSVPSGTDTQY
>TRBV10-3|TRBJ2-5
AIGQGREETQY
>TRBV9|TRBJ2-3
ASSIGPGADTQY
>TRBV5-6|TRBJ1-4
ASSLIGTGEEKLF
>TRBV9|TRBJ2-6
ASSAKTGAGANVLT
>TRBV5-1|TRBJ2-5
ASSLSDRGYQETQY
>TRBV19|TRBJ2-1
ASSWQGRTDNEQF
>TRBV4-1|.
ASSPEWTGLTYEQY
>TRBV29-1|TRBJ1-2
SVRLTGGYT
>TRBV7-2|TRBJ1-1
ASSLRGTEAF
>TRBV9|TRBJ2-7
ASSAPGYSYEQY
>TRBV4-3|TRBJ2-7
ASSQGRLAGGYEQY
>TRBV6-6|TRBJ2-7
ASRTPGQGAEEQY
>TRBV2|TRBJ2-1
ASRRTGANNEQF
>TRBV19|TRBJ1-5
ASRPLLGRNQPQH
>TRBV6-5|TRBJ2-1
ASSYSSGSGYNEQF
>TRBV5-1|TRBJ2-3
ASSVRGRTDTQY
>TRBV7-9|TRBJ2-2
ASKWSGNTGELF
>TRBV30|TRBJ1-4
ARSGWADEKLF
>TRBV27|TRBJ2-1
ASSPGLAIEQF
>TRBV30|TRBJ1-1
AWGLEGRNTEAF
>TRBV7-6|TRBJ2-3
ASSLATDTQY
>TRBV11-2|TRBJ1-1
ASSLDGEGAF
>TRBV7-9|TRBJ2-1
ASSPRQENNEQF
>TRBV4-2|TRBJ1-2
ASSSGGPYYGYT
>TRBV5-1|TRBJ1-4
ASSEAIGTENEKLF
>TRBV9|TRBJ2-7
ASSASGQGSYEQY
>TRBV6-5|TRBJ1-5
ASRGGRGDQPQH
>TRBV5-1|TRBJ2-1
ASSWTSGPRGSEQF
>TRBV6-1|TRBJ1-1
ASSVGTGRTEAF
>TRBV6-6|TRBJ1-1
ASSYQGGEAF
>TRBV7-2|TRBJ2-5
ASSLDAAGLVGGETQY